These T cell receptor beta chains were read from a single sample in a study of T cells in Graves' hyperthyroidism and ophthalmopathy. TCRdb passed the multiplex PCR reads through MiXCR, listing each CDR3 protein once. The table has hundreds of thousands of distinct CDR3 sequences, roughly 25% seen once. Sample: blood. Receptors were obtained from a woman aged 30 to 39 with Graves' ophthalmopathy. Each CDR3 is given without its conserved first and last residue. The D gene is left open where the match is weak.

D	V	J	CDR3
TRBD2	TRBV24-1	TRBJ2-5	ATSEARGGETQY
NA	TRBV7-2	TRBJ2-7	ASSRTGHNSYEQY
TRBD2	TRBV27	TRBJ2-7	ASSPYGGGTYEQY
NA	TRBV7-8	TRBJ1-2	ASSLIQGNGYT
TRBD2	TRBV6-5	TRBJ2-5	ASSSPRTSEEETQY
TRBD2	TRBV25-1	TRBJ2-5	ASSDSGQKSGSETQY
TRBD1	TRBV20-1	TRBJ1-2	SGNGRGQGAGYGYT
NA	TRBV4-1	TRBJ1-5	ASSQTPIFLDTDNQPQH
NA	TRBV10-3	TRBJ1-3	AISEGSLTSGNTIY
NA	TRBV28	TRBJ2-7	ASLNIGTPPYEQY
NA	TRBV5-1	TRBJ1-1	ASSFTSRDTEAF
NA	TRBV6-5	TRBJ2-2	ASSYFVGELF
TRBD2	TRBV12-3/TRBV12-4	TRBJ2-7	ASSSAREVGTDDYEQY
NA	TRBV6-4	TRBJ1-2	ASSDSMSSQEGYT
NA	TRBV4-3	TRBJ1-1	ASSQVLLGELTEAF
TRBD1	TRBV19	TRBJ1-6	ASSNEGGNYNSPLH
NA	TRBV11-3	TRBJ1-1	ASSLDQEGGNTEAF
NA	TRBV6-1	TRBJ1-2	ASSEVGSRGYT
NA	TRBV12-3/TRBV12-4	TRBJ1-1	ASNPNPGTEAS
TRBD2	TRBV2	TRBJ2-5	ASISVAGGLETQY
NA	TRBV20-1	TRBJ2-4	SASPPGPKNIQY
NA	TRBV7-2	TRBJ2-2	ASKTGTGELF
TRBD1	TRBV14	TRBJ2-5	ASSQAGQEETQY
NA	TRBV6-5	TRBJ1-2	ASSYSGGVSYGYT
NA	TRBV27	TRBJ1-3	ASSSMTASGNTIY
NA	TRBV28	TRBJ2-7	ASSLWQTGGEQY
TRBD1	TRBV30	TRBJ1-2	AWSRQGGSYGYT
NA	TRBV28	TRBJ1-2	ASSLDKYGYT
NA	TRBV6-5	TRBJ1-1	ASSYPQGHLGEAF
NA	TRBV6-1	TRBJ1-2	ASSATAGTANYGYT
NA	TRBV5-1	TRBJ1-1	ASSLAGGLSNTEAF